This T cell receptor beta chain was identified during a study of beta chain features in type 1 diabetes. At the level of the study: Analysis included 95 million to 140 million sorted cells drawn from all samples. Findings of the study overall: A moderate, significant TCRB CDR3 shortening appeared in type 1 diabetes across four CD4+ subsets. Researchers caution that PCR might favor shorter templates, equally among patients and controls.

This clone showed up just once. The antigen is unknown. Cell sorting via CD45RO/CCR7/CD25/CD127/CD95/CD27 was performed to obtain CD4+ naive, central memory, regulatory and stem cell-like memory cells. The CDR3 covers 13 residues. Trimming took off 10 bases at V and 1 base at J, with 11 bases between the two ends. The germline gives CDR1 MDHEN, CDR2 SYDVKM. The investigators reverse transcribed all of the isolated RNA, so they sequenced expressed TCRB transcripts. Measured with immunoSEQ multiplex PCR; TCRdb has only the in-frame clones, and not every one. The profile shows around 400,000 clones, about 16% of them singletons.

The gene calls are TRBV28 and TRBJ2-1; D might be TRBD2 (6 bases). The sample taken for sequencing was naive CD4+ T cells from blood. This sequence originates from a woman aged 18 to 35 in good health. CDR3 protein: CATLGGSYNEQFF. CDR3 nucleotides: TGTGCCACTTTGGGAGGATCCTACAATGAGCAGTTCTTC.